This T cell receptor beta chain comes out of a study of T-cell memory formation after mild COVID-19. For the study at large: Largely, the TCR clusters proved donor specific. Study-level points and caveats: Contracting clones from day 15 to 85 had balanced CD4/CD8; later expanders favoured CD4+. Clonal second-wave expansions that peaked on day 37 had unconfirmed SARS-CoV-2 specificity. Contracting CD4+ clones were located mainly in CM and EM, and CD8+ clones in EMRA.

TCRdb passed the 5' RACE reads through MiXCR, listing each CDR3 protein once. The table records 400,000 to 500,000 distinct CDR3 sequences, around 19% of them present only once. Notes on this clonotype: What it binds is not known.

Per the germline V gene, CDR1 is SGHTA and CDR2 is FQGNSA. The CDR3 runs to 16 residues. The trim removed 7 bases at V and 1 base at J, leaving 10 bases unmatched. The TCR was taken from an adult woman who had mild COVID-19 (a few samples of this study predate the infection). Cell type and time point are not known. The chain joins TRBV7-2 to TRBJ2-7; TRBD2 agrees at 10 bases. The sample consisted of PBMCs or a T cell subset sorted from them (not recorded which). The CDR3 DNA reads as TGTGCCAGCACCCCGGGACTAGCGCCAATTTCCTACGAGCAGTACTTC. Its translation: CASTPGLAPISYEQYF.